This T cell receptor beta chain was captured in a study of T-cell reconstitution after alpha-beta-depleted transplantation in children. Study observations and caveats: Alpha-beta T cells present about two months after transplant were reported to originate from several hundred expanded graft clones. Among T cells one year after transplant, newly produced cells accounted for most counts and diversity. Surviving recipient T cells and thymic progenitors produced the high day-60 TCRbeta diversity seen in some patients.

TCRbeta library preparation incorporated unique molecular identifiers. TCRdb re-analysed the PCR reads in MiXCR, keeping a single row per CDR3 protein. The table includes more than 500,000 distinct CDR3 sequences, roughly an eighth detected once. CDR3 length: 13 amino acids. CDR1 and CDR2 (germline): DFQATT, SNEGSKA (reference sequence). The germline V and J ends were trimmed by 3 bases and 10 bases, with 13 bases remaining between them. This clonotype was picked up a small number of times. The antigen remains undetermined. The sequencing here drew on PBMCs, mostly from graft donor cells, taken 180 days after TCRalphabeta/CD19-depleted stem cell transplant. This clonotype originated in a female patient under 10 years old who had a stem cell transplant for aplastic anemia, so the T cells may come from the graft donor. The chain links TRBV20-1 to TRBJ1-6; D is uncertain. The CDR3 DNA sequence: TGCAGTGCTAGGGCCACCAACCCGTCACCCCTCCACTTT. It codes for CSARATNPSPLHF.